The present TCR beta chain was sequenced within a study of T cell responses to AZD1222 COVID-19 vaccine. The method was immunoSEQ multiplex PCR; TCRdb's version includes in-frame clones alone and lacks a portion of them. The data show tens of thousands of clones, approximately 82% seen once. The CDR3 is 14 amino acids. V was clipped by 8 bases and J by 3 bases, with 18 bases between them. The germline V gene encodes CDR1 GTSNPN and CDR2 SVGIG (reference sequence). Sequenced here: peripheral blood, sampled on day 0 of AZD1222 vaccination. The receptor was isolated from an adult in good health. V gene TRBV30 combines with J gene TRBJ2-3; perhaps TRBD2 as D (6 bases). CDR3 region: CALGGIFLTDTQYF. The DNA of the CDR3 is TGTGCCCTCGGGGGTATCTTCCTGACAGATACGCAGTATTTT.